This is a list of T cell receptor beta chains from one sample in a study of blood T cell repertoires in COVID-19. Profiling relied on immunoSEQ multiplex PCR, and the TCRdb table lists in-frame clones only, not all of them. The sample contains 250,000 to 350,000 clones, around 90% of which appear only once. The sequenced sample consisted of peripheral blood. Receptors were obtained from a woman aged 50 to 60 who had recovered from COVID-19. Each CDR3 is given with its conserved first and last residue. A D gene is named only where the DNA matches it firmly. Only part of the rows carry a size: once, few, many, or a class if the clone is expanded.

D gene	J gene	clone size	V gene	CDR3 protein	CDR3 DNA
.	TRBJ1-1	.	TRBV9	CASSVVQGNTEAFF	TGTGCCAGCAGCGTAGTACAGGGGAACACTGAAGCTTTCTTT
.	TRBJ2-1	.	TRBV19	CASSADSSYNEQFF	TGTGCCAGTAGTGCGGACTCCTCCTACAATGAGCAGTTCTTC
TRBD1	TRBJ1-4	.	TRBV6-5	CASKQGARYEKLFF	TGTGCCAGCAAGCAGGGGGCGCGGTATGAAAAACTGTTTTTT
TRBD1	TRBJ1-2	once	TRBV5-1	CASSGGQYYGYTF	TGCGCCAGCAGCGGGGGACAGTACTATGGCTACACCTTC
.	TRBJ1-1	.	TRBV7-3	CASSLEGSTEAFF	TGTGCCAGCAGCCTAGAGGGTTCCACTGAAGCTTTCTTT
.	TRBJ1-1	.	TRBV2	CASSVRGLDTEAFF	TGTGCCAGCAGTGTCCGGGGATTGGACACTGAAGCTTTCTTT
TRBD1	TRBJ2-3	.	TRBV7-3	CASSAGPGQGSTDTQYF	TGTGCCAGCAGCGCCGGACCGGGACAGGGCAGCACAGATACGCAGTATTTT
.	TRBJ1-1	.	TRBV18	CASDEEDTEAFF	TGTGCCAGCGATGAAGAGGATACTGAAGCTTTCTTT
TRBD1	TRBJ1-2	.	TRBV7-3	CASSPQGASDYGYTF	TGTGCCAGCAGCCCGCAGGGGGCCTCGGACTATGGCTACACCTTC
TRBD1	TRBJ1-4	.	TRBV5-6	CASSFGTATNEKLFF	TGTGCCAGCAGCTTCGGGACAGCGACGAATGAAAAACTGTTTTTT
.	TRBJ1-1	.	TRBV5-5	CASSPGQHYTEAFF	TGTGCCAGCAGCCCCGGACAGCACTACACTGAAGCTTTCTTT
TRBD1	TRBJ1-6	.	TRBV27	CASSPTGTGDTPLHF	TGTGCCAGCAGTCCGACCGGGACAGGGGATACACCCCTCCACTTT
TRBD2	TRBJ2-7	.	TRBV7-3	CASSLTSGSMYEQYF	TGTGCCAGCAGCTTAACTAGCGGGAGTATGTATGAGCAGTACTTC
.	TRBJ2-7	few	TRBV6-1	CASSEEHFTYEQYF	TGTGCCAGCAGTGAAGAACATTTTACCTACGAGCAGTACTTC
TRBD1	TRBJ1-2	.	TRBV7-9	CASSSQDRRNGYTF	TGTGCCAGCAGCTCCCAGGACAGGCGGAATGGCTACACCTTC
.	TRBJ1-1	few	TRBV6-4	CASRAQGGVSEAFF	TGTGCCAGCAGGGCCCAGGGAGGGGTTTCTGAAGCTTTCTTT
TRBD2	TRBJ2-5	.	TRBV20-1	CSASPQRGSSSQYF	TGCAGTGCTAGTCCCCAGCGGGGGTCCTCCTCCCAGTACTTC
.	TRBJ2-3	.	TRBV2	CASSGFGGGTDTQYF	TGTGCCAGCAGTGGCTTTGGCGGGGGCACAGATACGCAGTATTTT